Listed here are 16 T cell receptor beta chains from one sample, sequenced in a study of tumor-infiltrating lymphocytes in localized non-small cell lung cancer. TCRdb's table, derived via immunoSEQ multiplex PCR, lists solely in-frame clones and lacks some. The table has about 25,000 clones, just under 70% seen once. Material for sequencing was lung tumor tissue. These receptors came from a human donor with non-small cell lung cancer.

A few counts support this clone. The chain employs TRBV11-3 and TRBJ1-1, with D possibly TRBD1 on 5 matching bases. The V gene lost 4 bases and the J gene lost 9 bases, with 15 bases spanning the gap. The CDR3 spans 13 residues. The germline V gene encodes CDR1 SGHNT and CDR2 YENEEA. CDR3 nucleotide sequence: TGTGCCAGCAGCTGGGACCCAGCCTCACAAGCTTTCTTT. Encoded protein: CASSWDPASQAFF.

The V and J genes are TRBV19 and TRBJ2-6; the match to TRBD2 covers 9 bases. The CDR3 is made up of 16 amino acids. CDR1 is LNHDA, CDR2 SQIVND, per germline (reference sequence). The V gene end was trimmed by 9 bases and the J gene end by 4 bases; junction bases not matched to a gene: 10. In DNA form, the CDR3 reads TGTGCCAGCTATAGCGGGAGAAGCGCCGGGGCCAACGTCCTGACTTTC. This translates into CASYSGRSAGANVLTF.

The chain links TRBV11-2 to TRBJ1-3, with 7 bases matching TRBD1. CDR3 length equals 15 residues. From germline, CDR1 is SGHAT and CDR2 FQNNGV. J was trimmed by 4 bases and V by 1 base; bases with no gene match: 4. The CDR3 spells CASSLGGQAGNTIYF. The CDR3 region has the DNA TGTGCCAGCAGCTTAGGTGGACAGGCCGGAAACACCATATATTTT.

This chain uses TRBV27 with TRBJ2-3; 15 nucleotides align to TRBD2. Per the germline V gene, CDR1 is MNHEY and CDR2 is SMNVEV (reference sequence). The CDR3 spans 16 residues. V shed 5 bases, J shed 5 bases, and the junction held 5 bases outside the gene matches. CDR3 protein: CASSPQGLAGGDTQYF. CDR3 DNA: TGTGCCAGCAGTCCACAGGGACTAGCGGGAGGAGATACGCAGTATTTT.

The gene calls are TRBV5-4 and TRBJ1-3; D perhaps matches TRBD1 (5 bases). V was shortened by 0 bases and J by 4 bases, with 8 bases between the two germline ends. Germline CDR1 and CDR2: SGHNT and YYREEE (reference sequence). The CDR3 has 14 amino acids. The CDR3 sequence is CASSLGGRGNTIYF. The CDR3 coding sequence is TGTGCCAGCAGCTTGGGGGGCCGGGGAAACACCATATATTTT.

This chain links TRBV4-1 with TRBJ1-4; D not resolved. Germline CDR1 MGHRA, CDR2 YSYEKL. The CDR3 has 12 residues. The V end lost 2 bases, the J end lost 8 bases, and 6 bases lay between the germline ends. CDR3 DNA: TGCGCCAGCAGCCAAATAGGGGAAAAACTGTTTTTT. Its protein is CASSQIGEKLFF.

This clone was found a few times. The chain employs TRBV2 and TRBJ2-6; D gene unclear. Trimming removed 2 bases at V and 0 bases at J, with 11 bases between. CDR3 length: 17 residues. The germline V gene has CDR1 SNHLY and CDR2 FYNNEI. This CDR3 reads CASSESRLRSGANVLTF. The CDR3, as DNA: TGTGCCAGCAGTGAATCTAGGCTCCGCTCTGGGGCCAACGTCCTGACTTTC.

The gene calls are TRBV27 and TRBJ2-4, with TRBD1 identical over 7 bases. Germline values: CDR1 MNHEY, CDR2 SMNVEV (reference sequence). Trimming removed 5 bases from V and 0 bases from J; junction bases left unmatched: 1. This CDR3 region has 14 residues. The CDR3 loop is CASSTGVAKNIQYF. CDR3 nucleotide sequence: TGTGCCAGCAGTACAGGGGTAGCCAAAAACATTCAGTACTTC.

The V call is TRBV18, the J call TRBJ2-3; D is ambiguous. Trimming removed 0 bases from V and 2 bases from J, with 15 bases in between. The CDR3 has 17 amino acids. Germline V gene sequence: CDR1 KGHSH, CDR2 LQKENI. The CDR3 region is CASSPPAGGPPTDTQYF. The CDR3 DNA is TGTGCCAGCTCACCACCAGCTGGCGGCCCCCCCACAGATACGCAGTATTTT.

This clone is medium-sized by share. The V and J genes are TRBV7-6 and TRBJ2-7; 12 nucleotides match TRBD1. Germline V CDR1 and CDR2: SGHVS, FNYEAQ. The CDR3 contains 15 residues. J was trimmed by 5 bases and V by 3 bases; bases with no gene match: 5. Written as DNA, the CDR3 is TGTGCCAGCAGCTTCCGGGACAGGGGGCTGAACGAGCAGTACTTC. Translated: CASSFRDRGLNEQYF. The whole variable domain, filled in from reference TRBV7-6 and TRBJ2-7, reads GAGVSQSPRYKVTKRGQDVALRCDPISGHVSLYWYRQALGQGPEFLTYFNYEAQQDKSGLPNDRFSAERPEGSISTLTIQRTEQRDSAMYRCASSFRDRGLNEQYFGPGTRLTVT.

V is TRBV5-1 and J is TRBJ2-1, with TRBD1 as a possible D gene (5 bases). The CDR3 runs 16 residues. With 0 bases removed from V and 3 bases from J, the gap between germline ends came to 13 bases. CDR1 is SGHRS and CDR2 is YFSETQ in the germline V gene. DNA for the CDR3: TGCGCCAGCAGCTTGGCTTCGGCAGGGCGCTACAATGAGCAGTTCTTC. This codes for CASSLASAGRYNEQFF.

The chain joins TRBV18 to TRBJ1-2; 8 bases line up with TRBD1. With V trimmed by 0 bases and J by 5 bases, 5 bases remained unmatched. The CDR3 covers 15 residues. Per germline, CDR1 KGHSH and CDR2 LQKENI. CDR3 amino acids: CASSPPSRTGYGYTF. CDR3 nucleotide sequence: TGTGCCAGCTCACCACCGTCGAGGACAGGGTATGGCTACACCTTC.

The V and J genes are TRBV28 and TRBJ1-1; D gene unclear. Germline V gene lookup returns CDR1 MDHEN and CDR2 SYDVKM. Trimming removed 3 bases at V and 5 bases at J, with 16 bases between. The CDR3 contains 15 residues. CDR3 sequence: CASSLDWSGGTEAFF. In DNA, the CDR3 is TGTGCCAGCAGTTTGGATTGGTCAGGTGGGACTGAAGCTTTCTTT.

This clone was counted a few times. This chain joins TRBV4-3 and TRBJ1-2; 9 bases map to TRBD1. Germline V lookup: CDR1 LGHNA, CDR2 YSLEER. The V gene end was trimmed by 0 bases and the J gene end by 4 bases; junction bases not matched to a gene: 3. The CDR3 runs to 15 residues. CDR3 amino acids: CASSQELQGAYGYTF. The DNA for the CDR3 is TGCGCCAGCAGCCAAGAGCTACAGGGGGCCTATGGCTACACCTTC.

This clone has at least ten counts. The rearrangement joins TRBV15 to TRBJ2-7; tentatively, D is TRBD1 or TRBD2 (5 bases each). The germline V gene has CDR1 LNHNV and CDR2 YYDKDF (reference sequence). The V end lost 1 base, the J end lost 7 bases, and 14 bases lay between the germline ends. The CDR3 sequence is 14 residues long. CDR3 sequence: CATSRGGVMGEQYF. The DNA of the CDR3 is TGTGCCACCAGCAGAGGAGGGGTGATGGGGGAGCAGTACTTC.

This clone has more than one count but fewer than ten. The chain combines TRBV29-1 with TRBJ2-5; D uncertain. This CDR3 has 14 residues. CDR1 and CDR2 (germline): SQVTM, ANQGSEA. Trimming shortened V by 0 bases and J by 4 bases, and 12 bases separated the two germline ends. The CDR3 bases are TGCAGCGTTGAAGATCCCTCCCACCCAGAGACCCAGTACTTC. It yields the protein CSVEDPSHPETQYF.